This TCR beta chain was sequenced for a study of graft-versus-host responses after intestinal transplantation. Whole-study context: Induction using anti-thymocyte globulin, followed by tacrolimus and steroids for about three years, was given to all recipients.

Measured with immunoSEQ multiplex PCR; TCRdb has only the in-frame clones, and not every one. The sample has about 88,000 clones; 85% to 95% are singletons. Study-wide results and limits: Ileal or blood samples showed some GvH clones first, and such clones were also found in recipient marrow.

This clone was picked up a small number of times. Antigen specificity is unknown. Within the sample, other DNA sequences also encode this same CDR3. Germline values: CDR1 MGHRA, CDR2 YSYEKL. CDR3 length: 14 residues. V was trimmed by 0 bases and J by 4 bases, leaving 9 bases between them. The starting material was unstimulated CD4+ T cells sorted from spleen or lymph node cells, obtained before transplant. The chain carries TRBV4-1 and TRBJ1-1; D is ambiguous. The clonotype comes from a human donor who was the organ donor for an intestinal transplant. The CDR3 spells CASSQDGRGTEAFF. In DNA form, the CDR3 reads TGCGCCAGCAGCCAAGATGGGCGGGGCACTGAAGCTTTCTTT.